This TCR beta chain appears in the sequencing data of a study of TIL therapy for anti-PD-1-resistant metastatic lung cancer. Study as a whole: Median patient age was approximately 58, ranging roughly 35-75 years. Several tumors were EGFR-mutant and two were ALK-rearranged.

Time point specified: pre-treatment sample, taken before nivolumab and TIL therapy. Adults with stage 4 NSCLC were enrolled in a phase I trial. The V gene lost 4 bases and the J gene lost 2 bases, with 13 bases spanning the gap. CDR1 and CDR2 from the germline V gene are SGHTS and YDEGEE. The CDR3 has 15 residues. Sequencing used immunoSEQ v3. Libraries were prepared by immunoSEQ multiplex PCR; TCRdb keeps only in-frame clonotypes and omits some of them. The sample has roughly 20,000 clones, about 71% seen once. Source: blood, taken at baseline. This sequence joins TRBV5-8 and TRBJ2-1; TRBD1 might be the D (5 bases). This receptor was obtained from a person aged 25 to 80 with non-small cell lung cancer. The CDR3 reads CASSLYRSTYNEQFF. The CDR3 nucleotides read TGTGCCAGCAGCCTATACAGGTCCACCTACAATGAGCAGTTCTTC.